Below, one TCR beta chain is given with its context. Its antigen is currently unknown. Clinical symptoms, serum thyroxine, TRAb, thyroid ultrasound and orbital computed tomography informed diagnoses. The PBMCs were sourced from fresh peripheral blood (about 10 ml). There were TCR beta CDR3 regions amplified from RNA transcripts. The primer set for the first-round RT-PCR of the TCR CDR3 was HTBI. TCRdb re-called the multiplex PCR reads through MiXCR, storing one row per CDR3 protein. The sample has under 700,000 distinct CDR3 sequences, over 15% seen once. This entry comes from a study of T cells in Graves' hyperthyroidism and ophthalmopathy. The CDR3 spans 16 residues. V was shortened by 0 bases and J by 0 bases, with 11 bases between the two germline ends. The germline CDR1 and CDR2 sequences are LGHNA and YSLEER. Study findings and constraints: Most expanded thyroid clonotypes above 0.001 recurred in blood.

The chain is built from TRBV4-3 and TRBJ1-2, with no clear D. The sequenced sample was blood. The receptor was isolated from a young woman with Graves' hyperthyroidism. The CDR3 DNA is TGCGCCAGCAGCCAAGAGATGGCCACCGCTAACTATGGCTACACCTTC. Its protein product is CASSQEMATANYGYTF.